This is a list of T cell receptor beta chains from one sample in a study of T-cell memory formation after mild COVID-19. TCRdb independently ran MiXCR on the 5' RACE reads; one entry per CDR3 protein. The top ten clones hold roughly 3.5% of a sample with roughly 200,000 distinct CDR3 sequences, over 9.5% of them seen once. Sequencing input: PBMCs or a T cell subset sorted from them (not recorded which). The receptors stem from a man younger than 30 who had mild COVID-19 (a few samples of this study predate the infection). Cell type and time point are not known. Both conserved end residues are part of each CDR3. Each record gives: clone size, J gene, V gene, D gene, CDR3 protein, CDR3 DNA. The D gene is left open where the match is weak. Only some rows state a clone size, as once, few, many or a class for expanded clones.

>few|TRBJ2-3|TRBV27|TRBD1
CASSLSWDRVSDTQYF
TGTGCCAGCAGTTTATCTTGGGACAGGGTTTCAGATACGCAGTATTTT
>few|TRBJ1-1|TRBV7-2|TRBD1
CASSLDAGGTGNTEAFF
TGTGCCAGCAGCTTGGACGCCGGGGGGACAGGAAACACTGAAGCTTTCTTT
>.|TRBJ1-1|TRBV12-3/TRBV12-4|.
CASIPGGEGTEAFF
TGTGCCAGCATCCCCGGGGGCGAGGGCACTGAAGCTTTCTTT
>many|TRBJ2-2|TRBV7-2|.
CASSPDPGTNTGELFF
TGTGCCAGCAGCCCAGACCCGGGGACGAACACCGGGGAGCTGTTTTTT
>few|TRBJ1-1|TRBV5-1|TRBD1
CASSLLRQGAEAFF
TGCGCCAGCAGCTTACTTCGACAGGGGGCTGAAGCTTTCTTT
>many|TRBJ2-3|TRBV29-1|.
CSDLRGSTDTQYF
TGCAGCGACCTCCGGGGAAGTACAGATACGCAGTATTTT
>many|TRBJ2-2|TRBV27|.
CASSPPSGELFF
TGTGCCAGCAGTCCCCCCTCCGGGGAGCTGTTTTTT
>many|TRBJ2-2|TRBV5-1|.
CASSSGASSGELFF
TGCGCCAGCAGCTCGGGAGCCTCATCCGGGGAGCTGTTTTTT
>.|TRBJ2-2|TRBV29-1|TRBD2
CSVEAPSGTSGGNTGELFF
TGCAGCGTTGAAGCTCCGTCCGGGACTAGCGGGGGGAACACCGGGGAGCTGTTTTTT
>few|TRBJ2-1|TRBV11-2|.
CASSLDRESEQFF
TGTGCCAGCAGCTTAGATCGGGAAAGTGAGCAGTTCTTC
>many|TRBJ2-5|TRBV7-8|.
CASNPGDQETQYF
TGTGCCAGCAACCCCGGGGACCAAGAGACCCAGTACTTC
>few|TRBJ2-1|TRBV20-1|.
CSASWGAYEQFF
TGCAGTGCTAGCTGGGGGGCCTATGAGCAGTTCTTC
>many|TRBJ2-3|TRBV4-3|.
CASSPRHPDTQYF
TGCGCCAGCAGCCCACGACACCCAGATACGCAGTATTTT
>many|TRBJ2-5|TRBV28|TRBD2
CASSLRLAGTETQYF
TGTGCCAGCAGTTTAAGGCTAGCGGGGACTGAGACCCAGTACTTC
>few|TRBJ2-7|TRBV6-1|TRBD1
CASLLQGNEQYF
TGTGCCAGCCTCCTACAGGGGAACGAGCAGTACTTC
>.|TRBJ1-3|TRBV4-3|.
CASSPRPGGTGNTIYF
TGCGCCAGCAGCCCGCGCCCGGGGGGGACTGGAAACACCATATATTTT